This T cell receptor (beta chain) was identified in a study of T-cell reconstitution after alpha-beta-depleted transplantation in children (TCRdb year 2016). A note on the overall study: Using TCR repertoire profiling, the study quantitatively followed how T-cell immune reconstitution unfolded in children after TCRalphabeta/CD19-depleted allogeneic hematopoietic cell transplantation.

Overall study results and their limits: The apparently early recovery of alphabetaT-cell counts about two months after transplant reportedly depended on only several hundred rapidly expanded clones that came from non-depleted graft cells. Hyperexpanded clone frequencies declined over subsequent months; after one year, T-cell counts and TCRbeta diversity were mostly attributed to newly produced T cells. In some patients, the high TCRbeta diversity seen at day 60 was put down to recipient T cells and intrathymic progenitors that had survived conditioning.

In light of the paper, this sample's treatment or condition label describes: allogeneic hematopoietic cell transplantation with graft depleted of TCRalphabeta T cells and CD19 B cells. Transplant recipients were children who received TCRalphabeta/CD19-depleted allogeneic hematopoietic cell grafts. The table lists this clonotype with many counts. The target of this receptor is not known. Base qualities were left out, and no much larger clone turns up one base away. The CDR3 spans 12 residues, from the cysteine through the phenylalanine. The entry retains the CDR3 DNA only, 36 bases that are in frame from base 1. Based on the germline V gene, the CDR1 and CDR2 sequences are SNHLY and FYNNEI. V is pared back by 6 bases and J by 2 bases, with 8 bases lying between the germline termini. Library preparation used PCR. For sequencing, an Illumina HiSeq 2500 was employed. Molecular barcoding was employed in the preparation of TCR libraries, with unique molecular identifiers being used to normalize TCRbeta repertoire quantification. TCRdb applied fastp at Q25 and MiXCR to the public reads, then kept only in-frame beta chains. One record per CDR3 amino acid sequence lists the most common genes and DNA. Present in this sample are about 260,000 distinct CDR3 sequences, approximately 8.9% of which were seen just once. The ten top clones hold roughly 5.8% of the sample.

The TCR comes from a male patient younger than 18 who had a stem cell transplant for acute lymphoblastic leukemia, so the T cells may come from the graft donor. The chain is assembled from TRBV2 and TRBJ2-7, with the D gene too uncertain to name. Material: PBMCs, mostly from graft donor cells, obtained 180 days after TCRalphabeta/CD19-depleted stem cell transplant. CDR3 reads: CASREQTYEQYF. The DNA sequence is given as TGTGCCAGCAGGGAACAGACCTACGAGCAGTACTTC.